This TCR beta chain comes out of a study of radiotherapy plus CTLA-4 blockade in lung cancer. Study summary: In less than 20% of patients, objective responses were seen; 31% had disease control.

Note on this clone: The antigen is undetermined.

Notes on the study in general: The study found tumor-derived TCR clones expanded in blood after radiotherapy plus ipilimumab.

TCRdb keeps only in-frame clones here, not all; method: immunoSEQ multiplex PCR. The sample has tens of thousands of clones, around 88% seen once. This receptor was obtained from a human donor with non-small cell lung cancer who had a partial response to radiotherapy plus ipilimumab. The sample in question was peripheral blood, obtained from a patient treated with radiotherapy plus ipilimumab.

The CDR3 protein is CASKVFVRDLRSSYEQYV. The CDR3 nucleotides read TGCGCCAGCAAAGTGTTCGTCAGGGATCTTCGGAGCTCCTACGAGCAGTACGTC. The chain employs TRBV10-1 and TRBJ2-7, with D maybe TRBD1 (5 bases). Germline V gives CDR1 WNHNN, CDR2 SYGVQD (reference sequence). Trimming stripped 7 bases from V and 0 bases from J, with 25 bases between. The CDR3 sequence is 18 residues long.